Shown below are 2 T cell receptor beta chains from a single sample sequenced in a study of CD8+ T cells in alopecia areata. Sequencing used cDNA as its template, made by extracting RNA and reverse transcribing it. Data came from immunoSEQ multiplex PCR; TCRdb stores just in-frame clones and leaves some out. This table holds over 150,000 clones, roughly 60% found once. Source: CD4+ T cells sorted from blood, taken at week 0. These receptors were collected from a human donor with alopecia areata.

A few counts support this clone. The chain is built from TRBV15 and TRBJ1-1; D is unclear. V lost 4 bases to trimming and J lost 5 bases, with 11 bases between them. The germline V gene encodes CDR1 LNHNV and CDR2 YYDKDF (reference sequence). The CDR3 is 13 amino acids. CDR3 in DNA: TGTGCCACCAGCACTGGGAGGAGGACTGAAGCTTTCTTT. Translating gives CATSTGRRTEAFF.

The V and J genes are TRBV29-1 and TRBJ2-3; 11 positions match TRBD2. V lost 4 bases and J lost 3; bases outside the gene matches: 6. The CDR3 runs to 15 residues. The germline CDR1 and CDR2 sequences are SQVTM and ANQGSEA. The CDR3 sequence is CSVGWPSGGTDTQYF. Written as DNA, the CDR3 is TGCAGCGTTGGCTGGCCTAGCGGGGGGACAGATACGCAGTATTTT.